A selection of T cell receptor beta chains follows, all from one sample in a study of T cell responses to AZD1222 COVID-19 vaccine. Only in-frame clones appear in the TCRdb table, and some are missing; sequencing was by immunoSEQ multiplex PCR. The table includes under 200,000 clones, approximately 90% detected once. The sample here was peripheral blood, taken on day 0 of AZD1222 vaccination. These receptors all come from an adult in good health. Both conserved end residues are part of each CDR3.

V gene	J gene	CDR3 protein
TRBV2	TRBJ1-3	CASSEADLLGRIKGNTIYF
TRBV3-1/TRBV3-2	TRBJ2-7	CASSQAGQLSYEQYF
TRBV5-4	TRBJ2-7	CASRPWTGNDEQYF
TRBV9	TRBJ2-3	CASSVGRVRDTQYF
TRBV28	TRBJ2-7	CASSFPTVAYEQYF
TRBV7-6	TRBJ2-3	CASSLVVAGGFTDTQYF
TRBV14	TRBJ1-2	CASSPQLVETHGYTF
TRBV9	TRBJ1-4	CASSVDPATNEKLFF
TRBV7-3	TRBJ2-3	CASSLTGGGAEDTQYF
TRBV6-2/TRBV6-3	TRBJ2-1	CASSHAYNEQFF
TRBV5-4	TRBJ1-1	CASSFGGGNTEAFF